These 2 T cell receptor beta chains originate from one sample sequenced in a study of control samples from healthy donors and cancer patients. TCRdb's copy holds only in-frame clones and misses some; the assay was immunoSEQ multiplex PCR. The data hold about 22,000 clones, with approximately 80% observed a single time. The sample taken for sequencing was PBMCs. These receptors all come from a man in his 60s with head and neck cancer.

This chain uses TRBV6-5 with TRBJ1-2; 7 bases line up with TRBD1. The germline V gene encodes CDR1 MNHEY and CDR2 SVGAGI. The ends lost 6 bases at V and 7 bases at J; junction bases unmatched: 8. The CDR3 extends over 13 amino acids. The CDR3 DNA follows: TGTGCCAGCAGACATGGGACAGTTGCTGGCTACACCTTC. Its translation is CASRHGTVAGYTF.

V is TRBV9 and J is TRBJ1-6, with a tentative D call TRBD1 (5 bases). Germline V lookup: CDR1 SGDLS, CDR2 YYNGEE. Trimming stripped 2 bases from V and 9 bases from J, with 9 bases between. CDR3 size: 13 residues. The CDR3, as DNA: TGTGCCAGCAGCGTGGAGCAGGGTTCACCCCTCCACTTT. Translated: CASSVEQGSPLHF.